This T cell receptor (beta chain) was observed in a study of blood T cell repertoires in COVID-19. Study context: The study drew acute and convalescent COVID-19 samples from the United States, Italy and Spain. Sources were T cells, B-cell-depleted T cells, or PBMCs; the material itself was cDNA or gDNA.

Trimming removed 3 bases from V and 0 bases from J; junction bases left unmatched: 5. CDR1 and CDR2 (germline): LNHDA, SQIVND (reference sequence). CDR3 size: 17 residues. Methods used by the authors: Amplification from reference gene primers served as the basis for estimated nucleated cell counts. Sequencing was performed with immunoSEQ multiplex PCR; in TCRdb, only in-frame clones are kept and a portion is missing. For V, J and clone size, that table is used; D and trimming come from the DNA. The sample consists of about 48,000 clones, about 86% of them appearing once. The clonotype originates from a woman of 80 years or more with acute or convalescent COVID-19. The source material was peripheral blood. The V call is TRBV19, the J call TRBJ1-4; 9 nucleotides agree with TRBD1. The CDR3 sequence: CASSIRQGGATNEKLFF. CDR3 coding DNA: TGTGCCAGTAGTATCAGACAGGGGGGAGCAACTAATGAAAAACTGTTTTTT.